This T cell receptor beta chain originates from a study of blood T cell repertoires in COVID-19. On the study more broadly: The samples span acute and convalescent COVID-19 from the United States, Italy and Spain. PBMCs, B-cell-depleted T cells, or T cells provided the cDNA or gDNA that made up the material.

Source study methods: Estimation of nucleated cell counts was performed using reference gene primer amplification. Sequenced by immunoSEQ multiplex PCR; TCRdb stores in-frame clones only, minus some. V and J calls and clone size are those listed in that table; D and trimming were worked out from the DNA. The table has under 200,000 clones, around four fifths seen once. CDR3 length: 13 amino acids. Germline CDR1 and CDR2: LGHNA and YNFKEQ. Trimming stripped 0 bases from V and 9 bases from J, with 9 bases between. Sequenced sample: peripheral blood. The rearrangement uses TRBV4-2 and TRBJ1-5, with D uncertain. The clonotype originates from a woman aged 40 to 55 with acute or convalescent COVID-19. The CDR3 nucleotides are TGTGCCAGCAGCCAAGACACCCGAGGGCCCCAGCATTTT. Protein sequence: CASSQDTRGPQHF.